This T cell receptor (beta chain) was identified in a study of technical replicates of blood from a handful of donors. Data came from immunoSEQ multiplex PCR; TCRdb stores just in-frame clones and leaves some out. The repertoire includes 75,000 to 100,000 clones, about 89% of them detected once, and roughly 0.3% sits in the top ten. The origin of this receptor is a human donor in good health. The sequenced sample was T cells isolated from PBMCs.

The CDR3 loop reads CASSGQADTQYF. The CDR3 region has the DNA TGTGCCAGCAGTGGACAAGCAGATACGCAGTATTTT. The chain recombines TRBV2 with TRBJ2-3; D is uncertain. The CDR3 contains 12 residues. Deletions cut 4 bases from V and 4 bases from J, with 6 bases between. In germline, CDR1 is SNHLY, CDR2 FYNNEI.